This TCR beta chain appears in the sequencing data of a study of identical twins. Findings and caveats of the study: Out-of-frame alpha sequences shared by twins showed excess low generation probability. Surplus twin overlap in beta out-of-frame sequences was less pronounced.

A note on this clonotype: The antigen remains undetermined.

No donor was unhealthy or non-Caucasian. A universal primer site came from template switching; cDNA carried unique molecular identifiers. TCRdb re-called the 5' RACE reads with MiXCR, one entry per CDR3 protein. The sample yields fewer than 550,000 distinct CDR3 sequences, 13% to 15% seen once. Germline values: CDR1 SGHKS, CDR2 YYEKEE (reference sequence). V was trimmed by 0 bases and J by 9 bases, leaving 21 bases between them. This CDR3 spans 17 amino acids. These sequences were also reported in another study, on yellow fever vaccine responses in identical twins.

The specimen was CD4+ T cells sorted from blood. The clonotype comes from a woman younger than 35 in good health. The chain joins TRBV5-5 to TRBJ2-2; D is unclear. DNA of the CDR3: TGTGCCAGCAGCTTGGCAGCACACGGATCTGGGTACCGGGAGCTGTTTTTT. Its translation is CASSLAAHGSGYRELFF.